This TCR beta chain emerged from a study of cytomegalovirus exposure and HLA in healthy donors. Across the study: Tens of millions of unique TCRs, all from HLA-typed donors, were included in an early release of the data.

This PCR relied on a set of 60 Vbeta primers and 13 Jbeta primers. Profiled with immunoSEQ multiplex PCR; TCRdb holds only in-frame clones, not every one. Of 150,000 to 200,000 clones in the sample, less than 85% were seen once. The V segment lost 6 bases and the J segment 4 bases; nucleotides outside the gene matches: 7. Germline CDR1 KGHSH, CDR2 LQKENI. CDR3 size: 14 residues. Sequencing was done on a sample of PBMCs. The chain carries TRBV18 and TRBJ1-1; TRBD1 agrees at 8 bases. The clonotype was recovered from a male donor in good health and CMV-seronegative. CDR3 sequence: CASSLDRGGTEAFF. The DNA of the CDR3 is TGTGCCAGCTCCCTCGACAGGGGTGGCACTGAAGCTTTCTTT.